This entry describes one T cell receptor (beta chain). Enrollment of patients from Seattle took place during active infection, with longitudinal follow-up. This sample is drawn from a study of blood T cell repertoires in COVID-19. Study overall: In each case, the material was cDNA or gDNA derived from T cells, B-cell-depleted T cells, or PBMCs.

Produced via immunoSEQ multiplex PCR; TCRdb's table is partial and in-frame only. Counted here are about 68,000 clones, 70% to 90% occurring once; the ten biggest clones make up approximately 3.6%. Germline loops: CDR1 MDHEN, CDR2 SYDVKM. The CDR3 runs 17 residues. Losses at the gene ends were 5 bases for V and 2 bases for J; bases not matched to a gene: 12. The material sequenced was peripheral blood. The rearrangement uses TRBV28 and TRBJ2-1; TRBD2 matches 7 bases. This sequence was found in a woman aged 45-65 years with COVID-19, enrolled during active disease. The CDR3 sequence: CASSPGGRGLTYNEQFF. The CDR3 nucleotides read TGTGCCAGCAGTCCTGGTGGGAGGGGACTTACCTACAATGAGCAGTTCTTC.